The 8 T cell receptor beta chains reported below all come from one sample, sequenced in a study of blood T cell repertoires in COVID-19 (dated by TCRdb to the early 2020s). Library prep was done by the immunoSEQ multiplex PCR assay. TCRdb retrieved this table from immuneACCESS and kept in-frame rearrangements only. Not all clones are present; in checked studies, unresolved V genes account for under half, and no reason is known for the remainder. This sample lists about 370,000 clones; 90% were detected once. Clones ranked in the top ten supply roughly 6.8% of the sample. What was sequenced was peripheral blood. Receptors were obtained from a man aged 18-30 years with active or convalescent COVID-19.

This chain uses TRBV11-2 with TRBJ2-2, with a tentative D call TRBD2 (5 bases). V was cut by 5 bases and J by 6 bases, with 10 bases left in between. This CDR3 spans 13 amino acids. Germline V lookup: CDR1 SGHAT, CDR2 FQNNGV. The CDR3, as DNA: TGTGCCAGCAGCCGACCCGGGGCCGGGGAGCTGTTTTTT. It is translated as CASSRPGAGELFF.

The CDR3 sequence: CASSSRDRDTYEQYF. In nucleotides, the CDR3 is TGCGCCAGCAGCTCCCGGGACAGGGACACCTACGAGCAGTACTTC. This chain uses TRBV5-1 with TRBJ2-7, with 9 bases aligning to TRBD1. Unmatched junction bases numbered 6, after V lost 3 bases and J lost 2 bases. This CDR3 comprises 15 residues. Germline V gives CDR1 SGHRS, CDR2 YFSETQ. Drawing the rest from reference TRBV5-1 and TRBJ2-7, the complete variable domain is KAGVTQTPRYLIKTRGQQVTLSCSPISGHRSVSWYQQTPGQGLQFLFEYFSETQRNKGNFPGRFSGRQFSNSRSEMNVSTLELGDSALYLCASSSRDRDTYEQYFGPGTRLTVT.

V usage is TRBV5-5 and J usage is TRBJ1-3; D possibly corresponds to TRBD1 (6 bases). The germline V gene has CDR1 SGHKS and CDR2 YYEKEE (reference sequence). The V and J ends lost 0 bases and 1 base respectively, with 8 bases between them. The CDR3 loop spans 15 amino acids. CDR3 in amino acids: CASSLVRGSGNTIYF. Written as DNA, the CDR3 is TGTGCCAGCAGCTTGGTCAGGGGATCTGGAAACACCATATATTTT.

The chain employs TRBV18 and TRBJ1-1; 7 bases fit TRBD1. Trimming at V came to 3 bases and at J to 4 bases, leaving 8 bases not matched to a gene. CDR3 length: 15 residues. From germline, CDR1 is KGHSH and CDR2 LQKENI. In DNA, the CDR3 is TGTGCCAGCTCACCCAAAGACAGGGTGGGCACTGAAGCTTTCTTT. Its protein is CASSPKDRVGTEAFF.

V is TRBV18 and J is TRBJ2-4, with D possibly being TRBD1 (6 bases). CDR3 length equals 16 residues. V shed 3 bases and J shed 0 bases, with 12 bases lying between them. Germline V CDR1 and CDR2: KGHSH, LQKENI. The CDR3 region has the DNA TGTGCCAGCTCACCCCCGGGACATCTAGCCAAAAACATTCAGTACTTC. Its translation: CASSPPGHLAKNIQYF.

This CDR3 reads CASSPGDRAGNTIYF. In DNA, the CDR3 is TGTGCCAGCAGCCCGGGGGACAGGGCTGGAAACACCATATATTTT. V and J are TRBV7-3 and TRBJ1-3; 9 positions match TRBD1. Trimming took 5 bases from V and 2 from J; bases not matched to a gene: 4. CDR1 is SGHTA and CDR2 is FQGTGA in the germline V gene. This CDR3 has 15 residues.

In DNA form, the CDR3 reads TGTGCCAGCAGTTACCGGGAAAACTTTCCTTACGAGCAGTACTTC. Protein product: CASSYRENFPYEQYF. The chain is built from TRBV6-5 and TRBJ2-7; the D gene is possibly TRBD2 (5 bases). Germline lookup yields CDR1 MNHEY and CDR2 SVGAGI. This CDR3 is built from 15 residues. V dropped 2 bases and J dropped 4 bases, with 15 bases sitting between them.

The chain recombines TRBV7-8 with TRBJ1-1; possibly TRBD1 for D (6 bases). The V gene's germline CDR1 is SGHVS and CDR2 FQNEAQ. V was pared by 5 bases and J by 11 bases, with 21 bases between. CDR3 length: 14 residues. The CDR3 region has the DNA TGTGCCAGCAGCATAAACCGGGACACCTATCTGGCTTTCTTT. This encodes CASSINRDTYLAFF.